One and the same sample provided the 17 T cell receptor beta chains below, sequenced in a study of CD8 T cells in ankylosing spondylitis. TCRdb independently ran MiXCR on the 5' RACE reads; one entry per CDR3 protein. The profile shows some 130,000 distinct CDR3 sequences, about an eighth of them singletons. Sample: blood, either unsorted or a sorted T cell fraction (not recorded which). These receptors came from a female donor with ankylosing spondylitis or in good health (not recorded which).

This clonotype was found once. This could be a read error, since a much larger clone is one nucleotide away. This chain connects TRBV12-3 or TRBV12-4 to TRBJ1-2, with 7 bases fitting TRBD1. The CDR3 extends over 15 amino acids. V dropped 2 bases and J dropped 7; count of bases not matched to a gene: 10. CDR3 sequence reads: CASSLRGPSYGGYTF. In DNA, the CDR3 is TGTGCCAGCAGTTTAAGGGGGCCATCATACGGTGGCTACACCTTC.

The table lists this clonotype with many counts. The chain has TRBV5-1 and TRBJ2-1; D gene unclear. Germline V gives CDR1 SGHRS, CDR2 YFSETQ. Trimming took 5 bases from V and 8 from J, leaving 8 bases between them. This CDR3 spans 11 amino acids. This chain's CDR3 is CASRVVDEQFF. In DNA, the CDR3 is TGCGCCAGCAGGGTGGTGGATGAGCAGTTCTTC.

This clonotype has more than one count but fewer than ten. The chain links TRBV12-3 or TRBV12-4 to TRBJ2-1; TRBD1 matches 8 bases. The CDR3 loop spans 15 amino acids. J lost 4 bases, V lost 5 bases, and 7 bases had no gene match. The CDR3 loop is CASSPGGSQYNEQFF. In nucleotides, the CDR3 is TGTGCCAGCAGTCCAGGGGGCTCCCAATACAATGAGCAGTTCTTC.

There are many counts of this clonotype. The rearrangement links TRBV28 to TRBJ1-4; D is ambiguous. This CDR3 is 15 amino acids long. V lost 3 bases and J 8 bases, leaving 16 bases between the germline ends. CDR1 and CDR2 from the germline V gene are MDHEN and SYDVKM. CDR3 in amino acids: CASSLGSRMDEKLFF. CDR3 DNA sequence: TGTGCCAGCAGTTTGGGGTCTAGGATGGACGAAAAACTGTTTTTT.

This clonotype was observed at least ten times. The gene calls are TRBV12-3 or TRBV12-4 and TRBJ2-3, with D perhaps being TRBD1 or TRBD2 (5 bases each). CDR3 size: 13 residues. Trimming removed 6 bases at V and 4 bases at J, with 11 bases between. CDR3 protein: CASSRGVSDTQYF. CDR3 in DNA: TGTGCCAGCAGCCGAGGGGTTTCAGATACGCAGTATTTT.

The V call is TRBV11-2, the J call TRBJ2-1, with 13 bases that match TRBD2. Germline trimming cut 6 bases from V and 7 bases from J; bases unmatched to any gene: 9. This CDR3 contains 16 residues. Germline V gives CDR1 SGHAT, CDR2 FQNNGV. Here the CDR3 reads CASRPKETSGRNEQFF. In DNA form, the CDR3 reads TGTGCCAGCAGACCCAAGGAGACTAGCGGGAGGAATGAGCAGTTCTTC.

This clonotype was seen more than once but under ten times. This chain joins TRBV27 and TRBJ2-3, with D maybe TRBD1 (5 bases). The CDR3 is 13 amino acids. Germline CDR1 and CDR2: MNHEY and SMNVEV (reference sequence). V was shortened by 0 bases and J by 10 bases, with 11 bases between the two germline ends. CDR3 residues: CASSLSSQQAQYF. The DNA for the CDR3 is TGTGCCAGCAGTTTATCGAGTCAACAGGCGCAGTATTTT.

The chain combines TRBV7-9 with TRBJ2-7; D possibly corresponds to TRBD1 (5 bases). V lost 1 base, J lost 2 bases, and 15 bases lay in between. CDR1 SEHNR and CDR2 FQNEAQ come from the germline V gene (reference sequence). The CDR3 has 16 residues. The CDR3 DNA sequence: TGTGCCAGCAGCTTAGGTTGGAGACAGTCCACCTACGAGCAGTACTTC. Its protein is CASSLGWRQSTYEQYF.

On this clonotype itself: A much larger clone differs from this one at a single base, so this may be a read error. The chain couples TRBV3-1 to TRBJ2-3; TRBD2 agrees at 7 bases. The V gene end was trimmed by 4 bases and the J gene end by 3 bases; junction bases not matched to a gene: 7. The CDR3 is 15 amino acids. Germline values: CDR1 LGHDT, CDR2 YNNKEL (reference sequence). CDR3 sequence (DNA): TGTGCCAGCAGCCTGACTCGCGGGGGAACAGATACGCAGTATTTT. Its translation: CASSLTRGGTDTQYF.

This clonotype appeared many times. In DNA, the CDR3 is TGCGCCAGCAGCTTGGACAGTCCCAACACTGAAGCTTTCTTT. Translated, it gives CASSLDSPNTEAFF. V gene TRBV5-1 combines with J gene TRBJ1-1, with no clear D. The CDR3 is 14 residues long. From germline, CDR1 is SGHRS and CDR2 YFSETQ. V shed 0 bases and J shed 2 bases, with 8 bases lying between them.

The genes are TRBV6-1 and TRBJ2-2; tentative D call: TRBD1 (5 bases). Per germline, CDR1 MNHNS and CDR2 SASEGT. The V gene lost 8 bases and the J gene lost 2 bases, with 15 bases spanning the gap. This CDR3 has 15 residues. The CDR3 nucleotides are TGTGCCAGCGACAGACAGCCCACAAACACCGGGGAGCTGTTTTTT. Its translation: CASDRQPTNTGELFF.

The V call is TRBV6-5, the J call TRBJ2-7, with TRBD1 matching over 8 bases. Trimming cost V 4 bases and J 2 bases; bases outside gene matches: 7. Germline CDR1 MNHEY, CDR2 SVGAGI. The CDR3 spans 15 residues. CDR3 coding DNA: TGTGCCAGCAGTTCCTGGACAGGGTCTACCTACGAGCAGTACTTC. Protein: CASSSWTGSTYEQYF.

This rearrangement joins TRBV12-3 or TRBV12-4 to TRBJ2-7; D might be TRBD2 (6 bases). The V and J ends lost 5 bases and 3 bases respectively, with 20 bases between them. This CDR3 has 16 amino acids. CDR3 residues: CASSPRARDGYYEQYF. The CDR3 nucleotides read TGTGCCAGCAGTCCCCGGGCGCGGGACGGATACTACGAGCAGTACTTC.

The CDR3 nucleotides are TGTGCCAGCAGTTCCAGGCCGAGGCCAGCGGTGTGCCCCCAGCATTTT. It encodes CASSSRPRPAVCPQHF. The genes are TRBV12-3 or TRBV12-4 and TRBJ1-5, with no clear D. The germline V and J ends were trimmed by 4 bases and 10 bases, with 23 bases remaining between them. The CDR3 runs 16 residues.

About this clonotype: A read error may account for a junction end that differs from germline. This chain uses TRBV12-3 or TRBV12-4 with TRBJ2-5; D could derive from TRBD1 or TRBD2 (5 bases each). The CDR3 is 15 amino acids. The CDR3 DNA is TGTGCCAGCAGATTAGATGGGGGACCACAAGAGACCCAGTACTTC. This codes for CASRLDGGPQETQYF.

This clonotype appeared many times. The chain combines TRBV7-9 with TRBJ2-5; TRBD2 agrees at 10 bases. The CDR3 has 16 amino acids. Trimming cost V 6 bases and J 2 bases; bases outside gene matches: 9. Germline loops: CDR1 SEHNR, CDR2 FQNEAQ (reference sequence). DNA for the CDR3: TGTGCCAGCAGTCATTCACGGACTAGCGGTCAAGAGACCCAGTACTTC. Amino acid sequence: CASSHSRTSGQETQYF.

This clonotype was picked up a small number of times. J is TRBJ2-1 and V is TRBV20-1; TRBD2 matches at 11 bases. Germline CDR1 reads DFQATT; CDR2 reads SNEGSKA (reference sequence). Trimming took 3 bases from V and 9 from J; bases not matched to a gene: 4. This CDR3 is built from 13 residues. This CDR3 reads CSASTSGGREQFF. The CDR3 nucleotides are TGCAGTGCTAGCACTAGCGGGGGACGTGAGCAGTTCTTC.